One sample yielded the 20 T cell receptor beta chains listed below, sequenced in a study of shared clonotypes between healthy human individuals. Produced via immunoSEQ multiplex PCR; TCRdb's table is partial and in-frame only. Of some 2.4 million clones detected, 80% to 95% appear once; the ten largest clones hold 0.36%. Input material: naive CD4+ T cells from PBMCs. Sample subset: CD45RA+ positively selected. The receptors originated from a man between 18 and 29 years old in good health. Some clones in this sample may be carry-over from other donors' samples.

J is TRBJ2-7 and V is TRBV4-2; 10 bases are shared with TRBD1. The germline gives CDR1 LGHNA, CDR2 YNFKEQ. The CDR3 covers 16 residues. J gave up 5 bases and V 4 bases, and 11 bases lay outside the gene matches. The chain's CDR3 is CASSPLAGTGVNEQYF. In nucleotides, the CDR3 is TGTGCCAGCAGCCCCTTAGCCGGGACAGGGGTTAACGAGCAGTACTTC.

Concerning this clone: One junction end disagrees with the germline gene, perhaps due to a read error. This CDR3 is CASRLAGTNYGYTF. CDR3 nucleotide sequence: TGTGCCAGCAGGTTGGCAGGGACTAACTATGGCTACACCTTC. The gene calls are TRBV5-4 and TRBJ1-2; possibly TRBD1 for D (5 bases). This CDR3 is 14 amino acids long. CDR1 and CDR2 from the germline V gene are SGHNT and YYREEE (reference sequence).

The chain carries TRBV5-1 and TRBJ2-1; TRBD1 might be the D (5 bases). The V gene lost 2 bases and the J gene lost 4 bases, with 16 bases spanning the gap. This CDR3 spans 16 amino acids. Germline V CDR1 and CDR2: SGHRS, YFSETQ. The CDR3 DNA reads TGCGCCAGCAGCTTAAGTAGGCCAGGGCTTTACAATGAGCAGTTCTTC. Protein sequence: CASSLSRPGLYNEQFF. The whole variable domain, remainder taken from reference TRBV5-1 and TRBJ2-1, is KAGVTQTPRYLIKTRGQQVTLSCSPISGHRSVSWYQQTPGQGLQFLFEYFSETQRNKGNFPGRFSGRQFSNSRSEMNVSTLELGDSALYLCASSLSRPGLYNEQFFGPGTRLTVL.

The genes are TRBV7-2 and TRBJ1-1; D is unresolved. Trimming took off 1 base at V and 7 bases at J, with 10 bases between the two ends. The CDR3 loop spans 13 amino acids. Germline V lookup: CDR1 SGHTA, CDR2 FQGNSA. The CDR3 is CASSLEGWGEAFF. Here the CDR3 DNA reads TGTGCCAGCAGCTTAGAAGGGTGGGGTGAAGCTTTCTTT. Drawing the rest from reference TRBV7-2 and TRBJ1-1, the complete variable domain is GAGVSQSPSNKVTEKGKDVELRCDPISGHTALYWYRQSLGQGLEFLIYFQGNSAPDKSGLPSDRFSAERTGGSVSTLTIQRTQQEDSAVYLCASSLEGWGEAFFGQGTRLTVV.

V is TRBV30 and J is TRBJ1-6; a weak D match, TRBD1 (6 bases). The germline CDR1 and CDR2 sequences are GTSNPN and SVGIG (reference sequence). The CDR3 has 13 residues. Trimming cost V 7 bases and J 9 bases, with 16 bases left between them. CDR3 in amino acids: CAYRDTLISPLHF. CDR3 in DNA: TGTGCCTACCGGGACACCCTAATTTCACCCCTCCACTTT.

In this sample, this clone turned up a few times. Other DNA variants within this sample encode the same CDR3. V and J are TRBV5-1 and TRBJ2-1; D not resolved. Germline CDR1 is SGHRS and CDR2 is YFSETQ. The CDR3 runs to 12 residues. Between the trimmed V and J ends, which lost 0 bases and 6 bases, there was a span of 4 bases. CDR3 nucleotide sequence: TGCGCCAGCAGCTTGGGGCGCAATGAGCAGTTCTTC. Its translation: CASSLGRNEQFF.

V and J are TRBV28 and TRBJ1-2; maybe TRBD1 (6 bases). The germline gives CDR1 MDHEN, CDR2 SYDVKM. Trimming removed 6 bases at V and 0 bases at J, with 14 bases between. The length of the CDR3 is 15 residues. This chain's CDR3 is CASSSWGGSNYGYTF. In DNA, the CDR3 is TGTGCCAGCAGCTCTTGGGGGGGCTCTAACTATGGCTACACCTTC.

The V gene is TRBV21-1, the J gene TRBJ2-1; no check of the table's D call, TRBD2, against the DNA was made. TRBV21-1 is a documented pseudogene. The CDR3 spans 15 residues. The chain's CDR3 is CASSLRGSSYNEQFF. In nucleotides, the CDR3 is TGTGCCAGCAGCCTACGGGGGAGCTCCTACAATGAGCAGTTCTTC.

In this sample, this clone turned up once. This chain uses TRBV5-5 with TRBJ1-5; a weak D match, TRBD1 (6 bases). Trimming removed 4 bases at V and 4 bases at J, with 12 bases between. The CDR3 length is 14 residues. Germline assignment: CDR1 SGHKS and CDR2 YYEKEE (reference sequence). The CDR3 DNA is TGTGCCAGCAGCCCCGGACAGCTGAATCAGCCCCAGCATTTT. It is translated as CASSPGQLNQPQHF.

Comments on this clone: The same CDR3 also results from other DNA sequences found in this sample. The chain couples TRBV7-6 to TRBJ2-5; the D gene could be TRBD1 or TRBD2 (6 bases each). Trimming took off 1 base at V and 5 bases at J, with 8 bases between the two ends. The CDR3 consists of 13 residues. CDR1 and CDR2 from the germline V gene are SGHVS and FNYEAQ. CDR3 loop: CASSLVGGETQYF. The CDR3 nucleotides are TGTGCCAGCAGCTTAGTCGGGGGCGAGACCCAGTACTTC.

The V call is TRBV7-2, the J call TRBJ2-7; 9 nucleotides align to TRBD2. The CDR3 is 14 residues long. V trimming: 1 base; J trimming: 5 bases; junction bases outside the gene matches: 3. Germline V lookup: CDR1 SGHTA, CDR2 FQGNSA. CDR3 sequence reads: CASSLGGRGDEQYF. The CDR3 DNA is TGTGCCAGCAGCTTAGGCGGGAGGGGCGACGAGCAGTACTTC.

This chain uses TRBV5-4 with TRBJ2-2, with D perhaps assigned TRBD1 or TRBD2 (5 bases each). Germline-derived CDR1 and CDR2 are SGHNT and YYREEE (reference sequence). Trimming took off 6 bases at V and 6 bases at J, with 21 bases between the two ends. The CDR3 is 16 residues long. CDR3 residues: CASTPGLGVPAGELFF. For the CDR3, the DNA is TGTGCCAGCACCCCGGGATTGGGGGTTCCCGCCGGGGAGCTGTTTTTT.

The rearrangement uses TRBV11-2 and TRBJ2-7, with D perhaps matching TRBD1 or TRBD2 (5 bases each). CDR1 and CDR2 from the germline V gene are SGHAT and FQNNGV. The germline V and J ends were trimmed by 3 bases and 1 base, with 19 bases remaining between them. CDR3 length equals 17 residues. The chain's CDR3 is CASSLLSRGLGSYEQYF. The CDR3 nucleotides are TGTGCCAGCAGCTTGCTATCCCGGGGCTTGGGATCCTACGAGCAGTACTTC.

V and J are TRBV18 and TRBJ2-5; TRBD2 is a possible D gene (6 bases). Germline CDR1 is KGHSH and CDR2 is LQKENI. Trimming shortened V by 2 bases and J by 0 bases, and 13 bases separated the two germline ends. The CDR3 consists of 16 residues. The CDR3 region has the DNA TGTGCCAGCTCACCAATTAGCGGAGGGTACCAAGAGACCCAGTACTTC. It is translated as CASSPISGGYQETQYF.

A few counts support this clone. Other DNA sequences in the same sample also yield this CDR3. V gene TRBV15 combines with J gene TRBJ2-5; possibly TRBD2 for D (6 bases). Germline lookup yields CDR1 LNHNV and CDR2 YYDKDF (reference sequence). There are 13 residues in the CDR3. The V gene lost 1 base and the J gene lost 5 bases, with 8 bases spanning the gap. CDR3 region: CATSRGGGETQYF. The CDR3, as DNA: TGTGCCACCAGCAGAGGTGGGGGGGAGACCCAGTACTTC.

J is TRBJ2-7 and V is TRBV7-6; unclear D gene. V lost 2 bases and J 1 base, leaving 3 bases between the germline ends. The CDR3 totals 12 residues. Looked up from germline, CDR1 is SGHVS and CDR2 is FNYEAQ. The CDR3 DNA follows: TGTGCCAGCAGCTTAAGATCCTACGAGCAGTACTTC. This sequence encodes CASSLRSYEQYF.

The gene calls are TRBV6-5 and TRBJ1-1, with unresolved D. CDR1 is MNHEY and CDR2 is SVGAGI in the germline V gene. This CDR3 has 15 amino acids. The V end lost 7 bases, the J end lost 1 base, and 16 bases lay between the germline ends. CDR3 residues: CASIPFRRSNTEAFF. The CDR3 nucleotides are TGTGCCAGCATTCCTTTTCGGAGGTCGAACACTGAAGCTTTCTTT.

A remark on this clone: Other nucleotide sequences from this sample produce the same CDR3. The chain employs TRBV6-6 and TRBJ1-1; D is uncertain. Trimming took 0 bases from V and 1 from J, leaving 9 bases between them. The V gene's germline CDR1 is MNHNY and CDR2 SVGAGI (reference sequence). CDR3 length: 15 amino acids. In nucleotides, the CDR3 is TGTGCCAGCAGTTACTCGCCAGGCGGGAACACTGAAGCTTTCTTT. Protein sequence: CASSYSPGGNTEAFF.

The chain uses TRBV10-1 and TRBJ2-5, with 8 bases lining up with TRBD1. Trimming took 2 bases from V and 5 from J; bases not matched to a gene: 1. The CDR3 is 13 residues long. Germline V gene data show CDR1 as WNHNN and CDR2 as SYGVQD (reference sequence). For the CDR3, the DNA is TGCGCCAGCAGTGAGAACAGGGGGGAGACCCAGTACTTC. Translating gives CASSENRGETQYF.

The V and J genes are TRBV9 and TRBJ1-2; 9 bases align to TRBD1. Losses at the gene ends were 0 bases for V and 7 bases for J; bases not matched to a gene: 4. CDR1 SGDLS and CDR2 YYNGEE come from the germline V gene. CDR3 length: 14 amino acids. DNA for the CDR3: TGTGCCAGCAGCGTAGCAGGGGACAGGGTTGGCTACACCTTC. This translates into CASSVAGDRVGYTF.